This T cell receptor (beta chain) was observed in a study of T cell repertoires in cytomegalovirus infection. The V gene's germline CDR1 is SGHVS and CDR2 FQNEAQ. V trimming: 5 bases; J trimming: 5 bases; junction bases outside the gene matches: 1. The CDR3 is 13 residues long. Many counts were recorded for this clonotype. TCRdb processed the reads anew with MiXCR; each CDR3 protein has one entry. This sample has hundreds of thousands of distinct CDR3 sequences, with around 10% found just once. Sequenced sample: PBMCs. This TCR derives from a human donor in good health (CMV status not recorded). Some clones in this sample may be carry-over from other donors' samples. The J gene is TRBJ1-5, the V gene TRBV7-8; 9 nucleotides align to TRBD1. In nucleotides, the CDR3 is TGTGCCAGCAGCGGGGACAGGGATCAGCCCCAGCATTTT. Residues: CASSGDRDQPQHF. The whole variable domain, filled in from reference TRBV7-8 and TRBJ1-5, reads GAGVSQSPRYKVAKRGQDVALRCDPISGHVSLFWYQQALGQGPEFLTYFQNEAQLDKSGLPSDRFFAERPEGSVSTLKIQRTQQEDSAVYLCASSGDRDQPQHFGDGTRLSIL.